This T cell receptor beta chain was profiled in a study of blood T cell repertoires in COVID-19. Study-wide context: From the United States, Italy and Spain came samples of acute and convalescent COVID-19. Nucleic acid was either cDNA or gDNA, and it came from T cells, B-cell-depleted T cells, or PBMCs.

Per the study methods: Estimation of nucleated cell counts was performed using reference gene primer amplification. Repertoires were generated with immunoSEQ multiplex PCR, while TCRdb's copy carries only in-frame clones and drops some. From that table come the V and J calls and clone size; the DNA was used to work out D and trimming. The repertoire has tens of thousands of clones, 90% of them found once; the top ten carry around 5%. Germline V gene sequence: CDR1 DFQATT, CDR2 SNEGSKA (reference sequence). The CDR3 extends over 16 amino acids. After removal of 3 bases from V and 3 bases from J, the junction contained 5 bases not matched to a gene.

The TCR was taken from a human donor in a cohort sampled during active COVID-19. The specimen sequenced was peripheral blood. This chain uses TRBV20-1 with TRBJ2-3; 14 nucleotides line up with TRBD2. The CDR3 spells CSASGGLAGVTDTQYF. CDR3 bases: TGCAGTGCTAGTGGGGGACTAGCGGGAGTTACAGATACGCAGTATTTT.